This T cell receptor (beta chain) was obtained from a study of blood T cell repertoires in COVID-19 (dated by TCRdb to between 2020 and 2021). Study-level background: Collaborator samples came from the United States, Italy and Spain and covered acute and convalescent phases of COVID-19. The material from the prospective study consisted of cDNA or gDNA derived from T cells, B-cell-depleted T cells, or PBMCs. Deeply sampled blood TCRbeta repertoires from subjects exposed to, actively infected with, or recovered from COVID-19 were included in the dataset. The repertoires were made available in a free public database intended to serve as a resource for research on the immune response to SARS-CoV-2. The samples were drawn from the first 160 participants of the ongoing ImmuneRACE study and from 950 to 1,500 subjects provided by 6 global collaborators. Nearly every sample came with metadata listing a de-identified subject ID, COVID-19 status, age in years and sex. Where available, HLA class I and class II types were taken from metadata supplied by the sample provider and were not determined by assay-based typing.

From the cysteine up to the phenylalanine, the CDR3 has a length of 23 residues. CDR3 DNA only is kept here, 69 bases in frame from base 1. The germline V and J ends show losses of 2 bases and 2 bases respectively, and no gene match explains 26 bases of the junction. The germline V gene sets CDR1 to ENHRY and CDR2 to SYGVKD. The immunoSEQ Assay, a bias-controlled multiplex PCR, was used to amplify TCRbeta CDR3 regions from genomic DNA. Under the source paper's analysis protocol: The number of nucleated cells in each sample was estimated from the amplification of reference gene primers within the assay. To quantify the absolute abundance of each unique TCRbeta CDR3 rearrangement, sequence reads were collapsed and filtered. Productive Simpson clonality was computed per sample as the square root of Simpson's diversity index over productive rearrangements. Sourced from immuneACCESS, this table was stored by TCRdb with only in-frame sequences that have V and J called. A share of the clones is absent; for the studies checked, an unresolved V gene accounts for under half, and the remainder has no known explanation. For V, J and clone size, that table is used; D and trimming come from the DNA. For this sample the table gives about 180,000 clones, of which about 86% were detected only once. Roughly 7% of the sample is held by the ten biggest clonotypes.

What the research found in general, with its limitations: How much clinical and demographic metadata was included differed by source and by participant, and the metadata was provided uncurated.

For this clone: What this receptor recognizes is not known. No base qualities exist here, and no much larger clone lies one base off it.

Collaborating institutions collected whole blood in K2EDTA tubes following their own protocols. For TCRbeta analysis, collaborator samples were shipped as frozen whole blood, as isolated PBMCs, or as DNA extracted from either sample type. The chain employs TRBV10-3 and TRBJ2-2; 7 middle bases align to TRBD2. This receptor was identified in a man aged 50-60 years with active or convalescent COVID-19. The material sequenced was peripheral blood. CDR3 loop: CAISEPPIGRGISGQINTGELFF. The nucleotide sequence is given as TGTGCCATCAGTGAGCCGCCCATCGGGCGGGGGATTAGTGGCCAGATAAACACCGGGGAGCTGTTTTTT.